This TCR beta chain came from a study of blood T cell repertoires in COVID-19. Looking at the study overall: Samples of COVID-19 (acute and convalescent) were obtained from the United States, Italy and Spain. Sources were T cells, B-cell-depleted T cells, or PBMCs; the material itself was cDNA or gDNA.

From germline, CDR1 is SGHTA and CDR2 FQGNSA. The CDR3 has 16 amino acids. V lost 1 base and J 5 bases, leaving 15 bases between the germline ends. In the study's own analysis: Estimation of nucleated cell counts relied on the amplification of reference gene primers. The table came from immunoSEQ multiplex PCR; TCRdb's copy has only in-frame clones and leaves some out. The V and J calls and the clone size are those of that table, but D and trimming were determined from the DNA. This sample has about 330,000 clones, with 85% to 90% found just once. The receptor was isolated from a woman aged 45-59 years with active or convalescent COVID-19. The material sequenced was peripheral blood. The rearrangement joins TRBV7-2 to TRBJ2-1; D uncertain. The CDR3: CASSLESWWSDNEQFF. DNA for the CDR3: TGTGCCAGCAGCTTAGAATCCTGGTGGTCAGACAATGAGCAGTTCTTC.